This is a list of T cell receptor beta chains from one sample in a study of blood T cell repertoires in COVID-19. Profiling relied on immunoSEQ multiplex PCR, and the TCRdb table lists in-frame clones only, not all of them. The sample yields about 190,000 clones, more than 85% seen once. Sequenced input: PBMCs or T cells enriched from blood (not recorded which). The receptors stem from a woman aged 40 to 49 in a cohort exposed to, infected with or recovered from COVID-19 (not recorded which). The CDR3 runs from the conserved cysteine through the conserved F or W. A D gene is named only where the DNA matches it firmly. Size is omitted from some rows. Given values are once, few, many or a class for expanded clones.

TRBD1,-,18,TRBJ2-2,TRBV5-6,CASSSPGQIFANTGELFF,TGTGCCAGCAGCTCACCGGGACAGATTTTCGCGAACACCGGGGAGCTGTTTTTT
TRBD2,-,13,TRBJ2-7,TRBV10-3,CAFREAGAHEQYF,TGTGCCTTCCGGGAGGCGGGCGCACACGAGCAGTACTTC
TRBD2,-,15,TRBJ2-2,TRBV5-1,CASSFLSSGVGELFF,TGCGCCAGCAGCTTTCTCTCTAGCGGGGTCGGGGAGCTGTTTTTT
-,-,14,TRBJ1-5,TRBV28,CASSLPQANQPQHF,TGTGCCAGCAGTTTACCCCAGGCCAATCAGCCCCAGCATTTT
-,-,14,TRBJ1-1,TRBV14,CASSQDWANTEAFF,TGTGCCAGCAGCCAAGATTGGGCGAACACTGAAGCTTTCTTT
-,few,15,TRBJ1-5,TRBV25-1,CASSEQGDGNQPQHF,TGTGCCAGCAGTGAGCAGGGTGACGGTAATCAGCCCCAGCATTTT
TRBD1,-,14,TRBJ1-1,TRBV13,CASSSGQGYTEAFF,TGTGCCAGCAGCTCGGGACAGGGGTACACTGAAGCTTTCTTT
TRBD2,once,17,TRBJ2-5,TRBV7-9,CASSLARSSGRVETQYF,TGTGCCAGCAGCTTAGCGCGGTCTAGCGGGAGGGTAGAGACCCAGTACTTC
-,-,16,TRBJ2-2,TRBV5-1,CASSLNRFANTGELFF,TGCGCCAGCAGCCTTAACAGGTTCGCGAACACCGGGGAGCTGTTTTTT
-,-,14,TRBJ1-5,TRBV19,CASKQQGGDQPQHF,TGTGCCAGTAAACAACAGGGTGGGGATCAGCCCCAGCATTTT
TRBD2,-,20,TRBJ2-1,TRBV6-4,CASSDSKSVISGGDHNEQFF,TGTGCCAGCAGTGACTCGAAGTCGGTTATTAGCGGGGGGGACCACAATGAGCAGTTCTTC
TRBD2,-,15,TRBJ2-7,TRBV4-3,CASSQHSGDSYEQYF,TGCGCCAGCAGCCAACATAGCGGGGACTCCTACGAGCAGTACTTC
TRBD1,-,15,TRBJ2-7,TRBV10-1,CAGNFGQGASYEQYF,TGCGCCGGCAATTTCGGGCAGGGGGCTTCCTACGAGCAGTACTTC
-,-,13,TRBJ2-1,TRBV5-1,CASSLRDNNEQFF,TGCGCCAGCAGCTTGCGGGATAACAATGAGCAGTTCTTC
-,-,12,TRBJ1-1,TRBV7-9,CASSLGNRWAFF,TGTGCCAGCAGCTTAGGGAACAGATGGGCTTTCTTT
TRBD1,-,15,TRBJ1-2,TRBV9,CASSGTGGRNYGYTF,TGTGCCAGCAGCGGTACAGGGGGTAGAAACTATGGCTACACCTTC
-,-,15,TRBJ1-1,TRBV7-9,CASSLNEALLTEAFF,TGTGCCAGCAGCTTAAACGAGGCACTTCTGACTGAAGCTTTCTTT
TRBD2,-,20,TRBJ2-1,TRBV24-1,CATSGPITSGSFVRSNEQFF,TGTGCCACCAGTGGCCCCATTACTAGCGGGAGTTTCGTTCGGAGCAATGAGCAGTTCTTC
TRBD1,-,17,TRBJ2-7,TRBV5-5,CASSWKPGQGTGYEQYF,TGTGCCAGCAGCTGGAAACCGGGACAGGGGACTGGCTACGAGCAGTACTTC
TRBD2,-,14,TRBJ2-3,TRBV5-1,CASSYSGGADTQYF,TGCGCCAGCAGTTATAGCGGGGGGGCAGATACGCAGTATTTT
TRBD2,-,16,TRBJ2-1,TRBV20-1,CSASLVGLAIYNEQFF,TGCAGTGCTAGTCTTGTCGGACTAGCGATATACAATGAGCAGTTCTTC
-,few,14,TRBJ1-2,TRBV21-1,CASSKKETGEGYTF,TGTGCCAGCAGCAAAAAGGAGACAGGGGAGGGCTACACCTTC
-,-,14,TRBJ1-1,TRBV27,CASSLMGATTEAFF,TGTGCCAGCAGTTTAATGGGGGCAACCACTGAAGCTTTCTTT
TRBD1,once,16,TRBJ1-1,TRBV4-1,CASSQFPGQGNTEAFF,TGCGCCAGCAGCCAATTTCCGGGACAGGGGAACACTGAAGCTTTCTTT
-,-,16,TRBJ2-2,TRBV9,CASSVGTGTTSGELFF,TGTGCCAGCAGCGTAGGCACGGGGACAACGAGCGGGGAGCTGTTTTTT
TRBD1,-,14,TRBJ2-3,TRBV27,CASSLTGGTDTQYF,TGTGCCAGCAGTTTAACAGGGGGCACAGATACGCAGTATTTT
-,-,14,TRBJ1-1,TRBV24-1,CATSGPGGDTEAFF,TGTGCCACCAGTGGCCCGGGGGGGGACACTGAAGCTTTCTTT
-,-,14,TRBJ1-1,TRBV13,CASSLSAGNTEAFF,TGTGCCAGCAGCTTAAGCGCTGGGAACACTGAAGCTTTCTTT
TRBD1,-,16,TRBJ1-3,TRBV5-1,CASSKDRESTGNTIYF,TGCGCCAGCAGCAAAGACAGGGAATCCACTGGAAACACCATATATTTT
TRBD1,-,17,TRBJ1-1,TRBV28,CASNISFRTGLDTEAFF,TGTGCCAGCAACATTTCCTTTAGGACAGGGCTGGACACTGAAGCTTTCTTT
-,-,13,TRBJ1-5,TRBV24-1,CATSAFAAQPQHF,TGTGCCACCAGTGCCTTTGCCGCGCAGCCCCAGCATTTT
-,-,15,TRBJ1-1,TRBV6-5,CASTPLRFADTEAFF,TGTGCCAGCACCCCATTGCGGTTCGCGGACACTGAAGCTTTCTTT
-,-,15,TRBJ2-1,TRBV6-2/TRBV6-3,CASSYVWREDTEQFF,TGTGCCAGCAGTTACGTATGGAGGGAGGATACTGAGCAGTTCTTC
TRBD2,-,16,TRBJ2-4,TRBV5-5,CASKGLAGDAKNIQYF,TGTGCCAGCAAGGGACTAGCGGGAGATGCCAAAAACATTCAGTACTTC
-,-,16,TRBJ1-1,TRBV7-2,CASSPSWTLSNTEAFF,TGTGCCAGCAGCCCCAGTTGGACACTTTCAAACACTGAAGCTTTCTTT
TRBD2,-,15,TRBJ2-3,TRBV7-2,CASSLTSGSGDTQYF,TGTGCCAGCAGCCTGACTAGCGGGAGCGGAGATACGCAGTATTTT
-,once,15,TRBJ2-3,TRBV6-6,CASSYSGPSSDTQYF,TGTGCCAGCAGTTACTCGGGCCCAAGTTCGGATACGCAGTATTTT
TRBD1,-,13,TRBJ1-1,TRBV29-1,CSVNRGMRTEAFF,TGCAGCGTTAACAGGGGGATGAGGACTGAAGCTTTCTTT
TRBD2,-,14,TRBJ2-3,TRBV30,CAWRLLAGTDTQYF,TGTGCCTGGAGGTTACTAGCGGGTACAGATACGCAGTATTTT
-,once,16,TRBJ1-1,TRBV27,CASSPNPSEVHTEAFF,TGTGCCAGCAGTCCCAATCCTAGCGAAGTACACACTGAAGCTTTCTTT
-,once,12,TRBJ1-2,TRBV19,CASSMPGGGYTF,TGTGCCAGTAGTATGCCCGGGGGAGGCTACACCTTC
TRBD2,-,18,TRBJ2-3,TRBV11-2,CASNTPLAGGRSTDTQYF,TGTGCCAGCAACACCCCACTAGCGGGGGGGCGGAGCACAGATACGCAGTATTTT
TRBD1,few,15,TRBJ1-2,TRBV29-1,CSVPQGVPPGYGYTF,TGCAGCGTTCCACAGGGGGTCCCGCCCGGGTATGGCTACACCTTC
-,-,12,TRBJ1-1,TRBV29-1,CSTRWEKQEHTF,TGCAGCACCCGGTGGGAGAAACAAGAACATACCTTT
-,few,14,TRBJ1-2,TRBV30,CAWKRSRGRYGYTF,TGTGCCTGGAAGCGAAGCAGAGGTCGTTATGGCTACACCTTC
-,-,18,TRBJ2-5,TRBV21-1,CASSKTEENGTGKETQYF,TGTGCCAGCAGCAAAACCGAGGAGAATGGGACAGGGAAAGAGACCCAGTACTTC
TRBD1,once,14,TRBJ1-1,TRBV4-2,CASSLRQGSYEAFF,TGTGCCAGCAGCCTCAGACAGGGGTCGTATGAAGCTTTCTTT
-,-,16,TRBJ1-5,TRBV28,CASSLWLESANQPQHF,TGTGCCAGCAGTTTATGGTTAGAATCTGCTAATCAGCCCCAGCATTTT
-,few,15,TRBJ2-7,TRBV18,CASSPPVGLLYEQYF,TGTGCCAGCTCACCACCGGTAGGACTGCTATACGAGCAGTACTTC
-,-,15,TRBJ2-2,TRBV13,CASGMHPPNTGELFF,TGTGCCTCGGGGATGCACCCTCCGAACACCGGGGAGCTGTTTTTT
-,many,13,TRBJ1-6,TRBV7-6,CASSLQNNSPLHF,TGTGCCAGCAGCTTACAGAATAATTCACCCCTCCACTTT
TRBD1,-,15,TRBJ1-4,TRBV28,CASSLRRQGVEKLFF,TGTGCCAGCAGTTTAAGAAGACAGGGTGTTGAAAAACTGTTTTTT
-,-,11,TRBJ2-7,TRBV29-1,CSVGQTYEQYF,TGCAGCGTTGGACAGACCTACGAGCAGTACTTC
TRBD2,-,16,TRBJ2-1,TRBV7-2,CASSLGAGGSYNEQFF,TGTGCCAGCAGCTTAGGAGCGGGGGGGTCCTACAATGAGCAGTTCTTC
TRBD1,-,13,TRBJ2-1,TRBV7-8,CASSLDRVNEQFF,TGTGCCAGCAGCCTCGACAGGGTCAATGAGCAGTTCTTC
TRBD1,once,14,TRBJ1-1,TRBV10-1,CASSTGGVNTEAFF,TGCGCCAGCAGCACAGGGGGCGTAAACACTGAAGCTTTCTTT
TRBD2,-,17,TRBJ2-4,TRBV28,CASSLWGRVRAKNIQYF,TGTGCCAGCAGTTTATGGGGGAGGGTTCGTGCCAAAAACATTCAGTACTTC
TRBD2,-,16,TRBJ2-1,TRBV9,CASSFLAGFAYNEQFF,TGTGCCAGCAGCTTCCTAGCGGGATTCGCCTACAATGAGCAGTTCTTC
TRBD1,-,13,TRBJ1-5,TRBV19,CASGGTGEQPQHF,TGTGCCAGTGGGGGAACAGGGGAGCAGCCCCAGCATTTT